These 25 T cell receptor beta chains were all obtained from the same sample, sequenced in a study of cytomegalovirus exposure and HLA in healthy donors. Primers included in the PCR were 60 Vbeta and 13 Jbeta primers. Sequenced by immunoSEQ multiplex PCR; TCRdb stores in-frame clones only, minus some. The sample shows around 63,000 clones, roughly three quarters of them seen only once. The sample was PBMCs. These receptors all stem from a woman in her 30s in good health and CMV-seronegative.

This chain joins TRBV11-2 and TRBJ1-1; D not resolved. Germline CDR1 reads SGHAT; CDR2 reads FQNNGV. The V end was cut by 0 bases, the J end by 0 bases, with 5 bases between. The CDR3 has 14 residues. CDR3 amino acids: CASSLDILNTEAFF. The CDR3 DNA reads TGTGCCAGCAGCTTAGACATTCTGAACACTGAAGCTTTCTTT.

This chain uses TRBV4-3 with TRBJ1-2, with D perhaps TRBD1 (6 bases). The CDR3 is 15 residues long. Per the germline V gene, CDR1 is LGHNA and CDR2 is YSLEER. Trimming shortened V by 0 bases and J by 6 bases, and 14 bases separated the two germline ends. The CDR3 DNA reads TGCGCCAGCAGCCAAGACCACAGGGATCGTGATGGCTACACCTTC. Translated: CASSQDHRDRDGYTF.

This clone has a handful of counts. The CDR3 sequence is CASSLAVGGNTEAFF. The CDR3 DNA is TGCGCCAGCAGCTTGGCGGTAGGGGGGAACACTGAAGCTTTCTTT. The chain joins TRBV5-1 to TRBJ1-1; perhaps TRBD1 as D (6 bases). The CDR3 totals 15 residues. Trimming stripped 0 bases from V and 1 base from J, with 10 bases between. Germline assignment: CDR1 SGHRS and CDR2 YFSETQ.

This clone was seen a single time. The chain is built from TRBV27 and TRBJ1-5; D ambiguous. Trimming took 6 bases from V and 0 from J, leaving 12 bases between them. The germline gives CDR1 MNHEY, CDR2 SMNVEV (reference sequence). CDR3 length: 15 amino acids. The CDR3 sequence is CASSPRGYSNQPQHF. The CDR3 bases are TGTGCCAGCAGCCCACGGGGATATAGCAATCAGCCCCAGCATTTT.

This sequence joins TRBV14 and TRBJ2-7; 7 bases are shared with TRBD1. From germline, CDR1 is SGHDN and CDR2 FVKESK. This CDR3 spans 12 amino acids. Trimming took 4 bases from V and 7 from J; bases not matched to a gene: 4. CDR3 sequence reads: CASSRRQGEQYV. Written as DNA, the CDR3 is TGTGCCAGCAGCCGACGACAGGGAGAGCAGTACGTC.

The chain is built from TRBV9 and TRBJ2-3; maybe TRBD1 (5 bases). This CDR3 is built from 14 residues. From germline, CDR1 is SGDLS and CDR2 YYNGEE. Trimming removed 2 bases from V and 4 bases from J, with 11 bases in between. The CDR3 loop is CASSVQGRADTQYF. The CDR3, as DNA: TGTGCCAGCAGCGTTCAGGGCCGGGCAGATACGCAGTATTTT.

The genes are TRBV29-1 and TRBJ2-1; a weak D match, TRBD2 (6 bases). The germline gives CDR1 SQVTM, CDR2 ANQGSEA. The CDR3 is made up of 10 amino acids. CDR3 protein: CSGGGYEQFF. CDR3 coding DNA: TGCAGTGGAGGAGGGTATGAGCAGTTCTTC.

This clone was counted a few times. The chain links TRBV7-3 to TRBJ1-2; TRBD1 agrees at 7 bases. The CDR3 consists of 13 residues. V lost 5 bases and J lost 8; bases outside the gene matches: 8. Germline V gene sequence: CDR1 SGHTA, CDR2 FQGTGA. CDR3 nucleotides: TGTGCCAGCAGCCGCCAGACAGGGACGGGCTACACCTTC. It encodes CASSRQTGTGYTF.

The J gene is TRBJ1-2, the V gene TRBV5-4; D is perhaps TRBD1 (5 bases). The CDR3 sequence is 13 residues long. Trimming removed 4 bases at V and 8 bases at J, with 15 bases between. Germline V gives CDR1 SGHNT, CDR2 YYREEE (reference sequence). In nucleotides, the CDR3 is TGTGCCAGCAGCCCCAGGGTGTACGGAGGCTACACCTTC. Translation gives CASSPRVYGGYTF.

This clone turned up a few times. V and J are TRBV9 and TRBJ2-7; 8 nucleotides agree with TRBD2. The CDR3 runs to 16 residues. The junction had 9 bases not matched to a gene; V was cut back by 4 bases and J by 0 bases. CDR1 is SGDLS and CDR2 is YYNGEE in the germline V gene. In nucleotides, the CDR3 is TGTGCCAGCAGCCCCCGGGGGGGGACGAGCTCCTACGAGCAGTACTTC. Protein product: CASSPRGGTSSYEQYF.

The chain employs TRBV4-3 and TRBJ1-2; no firm D call. CDR1 LGHNA and CDR2 YSLEER come from the germline V gene. Trimming pared 3 bases from V and 4 bases from J, leaving 15 bases between. This CDR3 is built from 15 residues. The CDR3 DNA follows: TGCGCCAGCAGCCAGAGTAGCGGAGGCCTCTATGGCTACACCTTC. Encoded protein: CASSQSSGGLYGYTF.

The V gene is TRBV7-2, the J gene TRBJ2-1; 10 bases are a match to TRBD1. The V gene end was trimmed by 6 bases and the J gene end by 4 bases; junction bases not matched to a gene: 6. This CDR3 is 15 amino acids long. CDR1 and CDR2 from the germline V gene are SGHTA and FQGNSA. CDR3 amino acids: CASRTGTGDYNEQFF. The CDR3 bases are TGTGCCAGCAGGACCGGGACAGGGGATTACAATGAGCAGTTCTTC. The variable domain in full, completed from reference TRBV7-2 and TRBJ2-1, reads GAGVSQSPSNKVTEKGKDVELRCDPISGHTALYWYRQSLGQGLEFLIYFQGNSAPDKSGLPSDRFSAERTGGSVSTLTIQRTQQEDSAVYLCASRTGTGDYNEQFFGPGTRLTVL.

CDR3 in DNA: TGCGCCAGCAGCTTGACCCCGGGGGGCGTCTACGAGCAGTACTTC. Its translation: CASSLTPGGVYEQYF. This chain connects TRBV5-1 to TRBJ2-7; tentatively, D is TRBD2 (7 bases). Germline values: CDR1 SGHRS, CDR2 YFSETQ. Trimming cost V 1 base and J 3 bases, with 14 bases left between them. The CDR3 sequence is 15 residues long.

The chain joins TRBV5-6 to TRBJ1-2, with TRBD1 matching 8 bases. This CDR3 spans 16 amino acids. Germline CDR1 reads SGHDT; CDR2 reads YYEEEE. The V and J ends lost 0 bases and 2 bases, in that order; junction bases with no gene match: 6. The CDR3, as DNA: TGTGCCAGCAGCTTGGCCCGGACAGGGTGGAACTATGGCTACACCTTC. Translating it yields CASSLARTGWNYGYTF. Variable domain in full (rest from reference TRBV5-6 and TRBJ1-2): DAGVTQSPTHLIKTRGQQVTLRCSPKSGHDTVSWYQQALGQGPQFIFQYYEEEERQRGNFPDRFSGHQFPNYSSELNVNALLLGDSALYLCASSLARTGWNYGYTFGSGTRLTVV.

V is TRBV7-9 and J is TRBJ2-3, with D maybe TRBD1 (5 bases). The CDR3 totals 15 residues. In germline, CDR1 is SEHNR, CDR2 FQNEAQ (reference sequence). Trimming took 5 bases from V and 0 from J, leaving 12 bases between them. CDR3 DNA sequence: TGTGCCAGCAGCCTCGTTGGGGCGAGCACAGATACGCAGTATTTT. Translation: CASSLVGASTDTQYF.

The V and J genes are TRBV6-1 and TRBJ2-1, with 9 bases aligning to TRBD2. The CDR3 covers 16 residues. Germline CDR1 MNHNS, CDR2 SASEGT. V was pared by 3 bases and J by 3 bases, with 6 bases of the junction left unmatched. CDR3 in amino acids: CASSDGSGSRYNEQFF. The DNA of the CDR3 is TGTGCCAGCAGTGATGGTAGCGGGAGTCGCTACAATGAGCAGTTCTTC.

The gene calls are TRBV7-9 and TRBJ1-3; perhaps TRBD1 as D (5 bases). Trimming cost V 5 bases and J 0 bases, with 14 bases left between them. The CDR3 contains 16 residues. Germline values: CDR1 SEHNR, CDR2 FQNEAQ (reference sequence). The CDR3: CASSPGGSDSGNTIYF. DNA for the CDR3: TGTGCCAGCAGCCCCGGGGGGTCAGACTCTGGAAACACCATATATTTT.

The chain has TRBV28 and TRBJ2-2; D gene uncertain. V was pared by 5 bases and J by 1 base, with 11 bases between. The CDR3 is 15 amino acids. The germline gives CDR1 MDHEN, CDR2 SYDVKM. The CDR3 region is CASSPSDLNTGELFF. The CDR3 region has the DNA TGTGCCAGCAGTCCCAGCGATTTGAACACCGGGGAGCTGTTTTTT.

The chain has TRBV6-4 and TRBJ2-7; TRBD2 aligns across 10 bases. The V and J ends lost 4 bases and 2 bases, in that order; junction bases with no gene match: 2. Germline CDR1 and CDR2: MRHNA and SNTAGT. This CDR3 is built from 14 residues. CDR3 sequence (DNA): TGTGCCAGCAGTGGGACTAGCGGACCCTACGAGCAGTACGTC. Encoded protein: CASSGTSGPYEQYV.

This sequence joins TRBV19 and TRBJ1-1; TRBD1 matches 8 bases. There are 14 residues in the CDR3. Germline-derived CDR1 and CDR2 are LNHDA and SQIVND (reference sequence). The J segment lost 2 bases and the V segment lost 6 bases, leaving 5 bases of the junction unmatched. The CDR3 protein is CASRGQASNTEAFF. The CDR3, as DNA: TGTGCCAGTAGGGGACAGGCATCTAACACTGAAGCTTTCTTT.

The chain combines TRBV4-1 with TRBJ2-4; 7 bases line up with TRBD1. This CDR3 is 15 amino acids long. The junction had 8 bases not matched to a gene; V was cut back by 1 base and J by 8 bases. Germline V CDR1 and CDR2: MGHRA, YSYEKL. For the CDR3, the DNA is TGCGCCAGCAGCCAAGTGGTCACAGGGGAATACATTCAGTACTTC. The encoded protein is CASSQVVTGEYIQYF.

The rearrangement uses TRBV7-9 and TRBJ2-1; 8 nucleotides align to TRBD1. The V gene end was trimmed by 1 base and the J gene end by 4 bases; junction bases not matched to a gene: 3. This CDR3 spans 15 amino acids. The germline V gene has CDR1 SEHNR and CDR2 FQNEAQ (reference sequence). The CDR3 DNA follows: TGTGCCAGCAGCTTAGTTGGGGACAGGTACAATGAGCAGTTCTTC. The encoded protein is CASSLVGDRYNEQFF. The full variable domain, with the rest looked up from reference TRBV7-9 and TRBJ2-1, is DTGVSQNPRHKITKRGQNVTFRCDPISEHNRLYWYRQTLGQGPEFLTYFQNEAQLEKSRLLSDRFSAERPKGSFSTLEIQRTEQGDSAMYLCASSLVGDRYNEQFFGPGTRLTVL.

The chain recombines TRBV5-1 with TRBJ2-2; the match to TRBD2 covers 10 bases. J was trimmed by 7 bases and V by 0 bases; bases with no gene match: 6. The CDR3 spans 16 residues. Germline CDR1 and CDR2: SGHRS and YFSETQ. CDR3 nucleotides: TGCGCCAGCAGCTTGGTCCTAGCGGGGGCTGGCGGGGAGCTGTTTTTT. This translates into CASSLVLAGAGGELFF.

In this sample, this clone turned up a few times. J is TRBJ2-3 and V is TRBV11-2; 9 bases align to TRBD2. In germline, CDR1 is SGHAT, CDR2 FQNNGV. J gave up 1 base and V 5 bases, and 10 bases lay outside the gene matches. The CDR3 totals 17 residues. CDR3 residues: CASSPWRGGHGTDTQYF. CDR3 nucleotide sequence: TGTGCCAGCAGCCCCTGGCGGGGGGGACATGGCACAGATACGCAGTATTTT.

The chain has TRBV7-9 and TRBJ1-1, with 10 bases matching TRBD1. Germline V CDR1 and CDR2: SEHNR, FQNEAQ (reference sequence). The CDR3 has 15 residues. The J segment lost 5 bases and the V segment lost 5 bases, leaving 8 bases of the junction unmatched. CDR3 protein: CASSLDRGGDTEAFF. CDR3 in DNA: TGTGCCAGCAGCCTGGACAGGGGGGGTGATACTGAAGCTTTCTTT.